These 30 T cell receptor beta chains came from one sample sequenced in a study of metastatic and nonmetastatic thyroid tumors. Patients had received no treatment of any kind before thyroid surgery. With MiXCR, TCRdb called clones anew from the PCR reads. The sample includes 55,000 to 75,000 clones, 18% of them seen just once. The sequenced sample was blood. The receptors originated from a female donor with papillary thyroid cancer or a benign thyroid nodule (not recorded which). Some clones in this sample may be carry-over from other donors' samples.

This clone was seen ten or more times. This rearrangement joins TRBV9 to TRBJ1-2; D not resolved. CDR3 length: 15 amino acids. Trimming took off 0 bases at V and 4 bases at J, with 13 bases between the two ends. Germline V gene sequence: CDR1 SGDLS, CDR2 YYNGEE. This CDR3 reads CASSVGRQKSYGYTF. In nucleotides, the CDR3 is TGTGCCAGCAGCGTAGGGCGGCAGAAGTCCTATGGCTACACCTTC.

This clone was seen many times. V is TRBV10-1 and J is TRBJ2-3; 7 positions match TRBD1. The CDR3 extends over 15 amino acids. The trim removed 4 bases at V and 4 bases at J, leaving 8 bases unmatched. CDR1 is WNHNN, CDR2 SYGVQD, per germline (reference sequence). The CDR3: CASSVGDRDPDTQYF. CDR3 nucleotides: TGCGCCAGCAGTGTTGGAGACAGGGACCCAGATACGCAGTATTTT.

This clone was detected once. This chain links TRBV18 with TRBJ2-7, with 9 bases aligning to TRBD1. Germline assignment: CDR1 KGHSH and CDR2 LQKENI. V was pared by 4 bases and J by 4 bases, with 2 bases of the junction left unmatched. The length of the CDR3 is 13 residues. CDR3 bases: TGTGCCAGCTCACTCGGACAGGGGTACGAGCAGTACTTC. It codes for CASSLGQGYEQYF.

The table lists this clone with many counts. The rearrangement uses TRBV3-1 and TRBJ2-5; the D is unclear. The CDR3 consists of 16 residues. Germline CDR1 and CDR2: LGHDT and YNNKEL (reference sequence). V was trimmed by 0 bases and J by 0 bases, leaving 11 bases between them. CDR3 nucleotides: TGTGCCAGCAGCCAAGATTTCGGGCTGAACCAAGAGACCCAGTACTTC. Translation: CASSQDFGLNQETQYF.

Comment on this clone: This clone may be a read error of a much larger clone one base away. The chain recombines TRBV10-1 with TRBJ2-5; D perhaps matches TRBD2 (5 bases). The V gene's germline CDR1 is WNHNN and CDR2 SYGVQD (reference sequence). The CDR3 loop spans 13 amino acids. V was shortened by 4 bases and J by 5 bases, with 11 bases between the two germline ends. The CDR3 DNA reads as TGCGCCAGCAGTGTAGTAGCGCGGGAGACCCAGTACTTC. As protein: CASSVVARETQYF.

This clone was counted at least ten times. The rearrangement uses TRBV27 and TRBJ1-1; weak D call: TRBD1 (5 bases). The CDR3 covers 15 residues. The V gene's germline CDR1 is MNHEY and CDR2 SMNVEV (reference sequence). Trimming removed 1 base from V and 4 bases from J, with 13 bases in between. CDR3 residues: CASSLWGRSGTEAFF. CDR3 nucleotides: TGTGCCAGCAGTTTATGGGGGAGGTCAGGCACTGAAGCTTTCTTT.

The sample holds many counts of this clone. The rearrangement uses TRBV5-1 and TRBJ2-5, with 11 nucleotides matching TRBD1. This CDR3 spans 14 amino acids. In germline, CDR1 is SGHRS, CDR2 YFSETQ. J lost 5 bases, V lost 3 bases, and 3 bases had no gene match. CDR3 sequence reads: CASSWGDRGETQYF. Written as DNA, the CDR3 is TGCGCCAGCAGCTGGGGGGACAGGGGGGAGACCCAGTACTTC.

In DNA form, the CDR3 reads TGTGCCAGTAGTATTCACGACGTTATTAACTATGGCTACACCTTC. It codes for CASSIHDVINYGYTF. The gene calls are TRBV19 and TRBJ1-2, with D unclear. The CDR3 is made up of 15 amino acids. Trimming shortened V by 3 bases and J by 1 base, and 12 bases separated the two germline ends. Per the germline V gene, CDR1 is LNHDA and CDR2 is SQIVND (reference sequence).

This clone was seen at least ten times. This CDR3 is CASSYLTGREQYF. CDR3 nucleotides: TGTGCCAGCAGTTACTTGACAGGGCGGGAGCAGTACTTC. The chain recombines TRBV6-2 or TRBV6-3 with TRBJ2-7, with 7 bases fitting TRBD1. Germline V gene data show CDR1 as MNHEY and CDR2 as SVGEGT. The CDR3 extends over 13 amino acids. V gave up 1 base and J gave up 7 bases; unmatched junction bases: 4.

This clone was counted ten times or more. It may be a read error: a sequence one base away is much more abundant. The rearrangement uses TRBV18 and TRBJ1-1; the D is unclear. The V end lost 5 bases, the J end lost 0 bases, and 10 bases lay between the germline ends. Germline-derived CDR1 and CDR2 are KGHSH and LQKENI. The length of the CDR3 is 14 residues. The CDR3 reads CASSSARMNTEAFF. The CDR3 coding sequence is TGTGCCAGCTCATCGGCCCGGATGAACACTGAAGCTTTCTTT. Variable domain in full (rest from reference TRBV18 and TRBJ1-1): NAGVMQNPRHLVRRRGQEARLRCSPMKGHSHVYWYRQLPEEGLKFMVYLQKENIIDESGMPKERFSAEFPKEGPSILRIQQVVRGDSAAYFCASSSARMNTEAFFGQGTRLTVV.

This clone is medium-sized (0.01 to 0.1%) by share. The V call is TRBV7-9, the J call TRBJ2-7; no firm D call. The germline V gene encodes CDR1 SEHNR and CDR2 FQNEAQ (reference sequence). The CDR3 sequence is 12 residues long. V lost 7 bases and J 5 bases, leaving 12 bases between the germline ends. CDR3 region: CASTSWEDEQYF. The CDR3 DNA sequence: TGTGCCAGCACCAGTTGGGAAGACGAGCAGTACTTC. Variable domain in full (rest from reference TRBV7-9 and TRBJ2-7): DTGVSQNPRHKITKRGQNVTFRCDPISEHNRLYWYRQTLGQGPEFLTYFQNEAQLEKSRLLSDRFSAERPKGSFSTLEIQRTEQGDSAMYLCASTSWEDEQYFGPGTRLTVT.

This clone occurred many times. V is TRBV10-3 and J is TRBJ2-1, with a tentative D call TRBD2 (6 bases). This CDR3 is built from 14 residues. CDR1 is ENHRY, CDR2 SYGVKD, per germline. Trimming took 0 bases from V and 3 from J, leaving 6 bases between them. The CDR3 here is CAISESGGYNEQFF. DNA for the CDR3: TGTGCCATCAGTGAGTCGGGGGGCTACAATGAGCAGTTCTTC.

This clone was detected ten times or more. The chain combines TRBV30 with TRBJ2-1; 9 bases match TRBD2. J was trimmed by 8 bases and V by 5 bases; bases with no gene match: 7. The V gene's germline CDR1 is GTSNPN and CDR2 SVGIG (reference sequence). The CDR3 is 13 residues long. The DNA for the CDR3 is TGTGCCTGGGGGACTAGCCCTAGGGATGAGCAGTTCTTC. This sequence encodes CAWGTSPRDEQFF.

This clone was detected only a few times. It may be a read error: a sequence one base away is much more abundant. The chain is built from TRBV11-1 and TRBJ2-1, with 11 bases lining up with TRBD2. The CDR3 is 17 residues long. Germline V gene data show CDR1 as SGHAT and CDR2 as FQDESV (reference sequence). Trimming took 0 bases from V and 3 from J; bases not matched to a gene: 4. The CDR3 bases are TGTGCCAGCAGCTTAGCCGGGACTAGCGGTAACTACAATGAGCAGTTCTTC. This encodes CASSLAGTSGNYNEQFF. The complete variable domain, with remaining parts taken from reference TRBV11-1 and TRBJ2-1, reads EAEVAQSPRYKITEKSQAVAFWCDPISGHATLYWYRQILGQGPELLVQFQDESVVDDSQLPKDRFSAERLKGVDSTLKIQPAELGDSAMYLCASSLAGTSGNYNEQFFGPGTRLTVL.

The genes are TRBV6-7 and TRBJ2-3; 10 bases line up with TRBD2. TRBV6-7 belongs to the ORF category, with a function that is uncertain. CDR3 length: 16 residues. The V gene end was trimmed by 0 bases and the J gene end by 0 bases; junction bases not matched to a gene: 0. The CDR3 region has the DNA TGTGCCAGCAGTTACTCGACTAGCGGGAGCACAGATACGCAGTATTTT. It codes for CASSYSTSGSTDTQYF.

The table lists this clone with many counts. The V gene is TRBV9, the J gene TRBJ1-6, with D possibly matching TRBD1 (5 bases). The V end was cut by 0 bases, the J end by 2 bases, with 12 bases between. The V gene's germline CDR1 is SGDLS and CDR2 YYNGEE. The CDR3 runs 17 residues. CDR3 residues: CASSVDSQGPYNSPLHF. CDR3 in DNA: TGTGCCAGCAGCGTAGATAGCCAGGGACCCTATAATTCACCCCTCCACTTT. Complete variable domain (other parts from reference TRBV9 and TRBJ1-6): DSGVTQTPKHLITATGQRVTLRCSPRSGDLSVYWYQQSLDQGLQFLIQYYNGEERAKGNILERFSAQQFPDLHSELNLSSLELGDSALYFCASSVDSQGPYNSPLHFGNGTRLTVT.

This clone was seen at least ten times. V gene TRBV20-1 combines with J gene TRBJ1-2; no firm D call. This CDR3 region has 11 residues. V lost 0 bases, J lost 9 bases, and 8 bases lay in between. CDR1 DFQATT and CDR2 SNEGSKA come from the germline V gene (reference sequence). Here the CDR3 DNA reads TGCAGTGCTAGAGATTTTCCCCGCTACACCTTC. Translated, it gives CSARDFPRYTF.

This clone was detected many times. CDR3 sequence: CASRLAGRTYEQYF. The CDR3 DNA is TGTGCCAGCAGACTAGCGGGAAGAACCTACGAGCAGTACTTC. This chain joins TRBV12-3 or TRBV12-4 and TRBJ2-7; 10 bases are a match to TRBD2. The ends lost 6 bases at V and 2 bases at J; junction bases unmatched: 4. The CDR3 covers 14 residues.

This clone was picked up many times. The rearrangement joins TRBV30 to TRBJ2-1, with D tentatively TRBD2 (7 bases). V lost 2 bases and J 0 bases, leaving 17 bases between the germline ends. Germline V gives CDR1 GTSNPN, CDR2 SVGIG (reference sequence). CDR3 length: 17 amino acids. CDR3 region: CAWSTGGQISSYNEQFF. CDR3 bases: TGTGCCTGGAGTACGGGAGGACAGATCAGCTCCTACAATGAGCAGTTCTTC.

This clone has a count of ten or more. V and J are TRBV11-2 and TRBJ2-3; D is unresolved. The germline V gene has CDR1 SGHAT and CDR2 FQNNGV. The CDR3 has 15 residues. V lost 0 bases and J 0 bases, leaving 7 bases between the germline ends. The CDR3 region is CASSLDWVSTDTQYF. The CDR3 DNA sequence: TGTGCCAGCAGCTTAGATTGGGTGAGCACAGATACGCAGTATTTT.

The chain combines TRBV3-1 with TRBJ1-3; D possibly corresponds to TRBD1 (5 bases). V dropped 4 bases and J dropped 4 bases, with 14 bases sitting between them. In germline, CDR1 is LGHDT, CDR2 YNNKEL (reference sequence). This CDR3 is 15 amino acids long. The CDR3 loop is CASSLRAGRGNTIYF. The CDR3 coding sequence is TGTGCCAGCAGCCTTCGGGCAGGGCGAGGAAACACCATATATTTT.

This clone was seen many times. A much larger clone lies a single base off, so this may be a read error. Other DNA sequences in this sample translate to the same CDR3. J is TRBJ2-7 and V is TRBV6-1; tentatively, D is TRBD1 or TRBD2 (6 bases each). Trimming pared 8 bases from V and 6 bases from J, leaving 17 bases between. The CDR3 sequence is 13 residues long. Germline V CDR1 and CDR2: MNHNS, SASEGT. The CDR3 is CASRRGPTVEQYF. CDR3 DNA: TGTGCCAGCCGACGGGGGCCCACCGTCGAGCAGTACTTC.

The CDR3 is CASSRRLAGEGDTQYF. CDR3 bases: TGTGCCAGCAGCCGCCGACTAGCGGGAGAGGGAGATACGCAGTATTTT. V gene TRBV4-2 combines with J gene TRBJ2-3, with 12 bases fitting TRBD2. The CDR3 has 16 residues. V gave up 4 bases and J gave up 5 bases; unmatched junction bases: 7. CDR1 is LGHNA, CDR2 YNFKEQ, per germline.

This chain uses TRBV5-1 with TRBJ2-2; no clear D gene. Deletions cut 2 bases from V and 1 base from J, with 9 bases between. Germline CDR1 and CDR2: SGHRS and YFSETQ. There are 15 residues in the CDR3. CDR3 loop: CASSFSNWNTGELFF. DNA of the CDR3: TGCGCCAGCAGCTTTTCCAATTGGAACACCGGGGAGCTGTTTTTT.

This clone was observed many times. The chain employs TRBV9 and TRBJ2-4; D not certain. The CDR3 runs 14 residues. Trimming removed 7 bases at V and 1 base at J, with 12 bases between. The germline CDR1 and CDR2 sequences are SGDLS and YYNGEE. Here the CDR3 DNA reads TGTGCCAGCTCCGGAGCTGCCGCCAAAAACATTCAGTACTTC. Its translation is CASSGAAAKNIQYF.

This clone has a count of ten or more. This chain uses TRBV20-1 with TRBJ2-7; D might be TRBD1 (5 bases). The CDR3 is 14 residues long. V gave up 3 bases and J gave up 0 bases, with 12 bases separating them. Germline V gene data show CDR1 as DFQATT and CDR2 as SNEGSKA (reference sequence). The chain's CDR3 is CSASLTAISYEQYF. CDR3 DNA sequence: TGCAGTGCTAGCCTGACAGCGATCTCCTACGAGCAGTACTTC.

In its sample, this clone ranks as medium-sized. The rearrangement uses TRBV30 and TRBJ1-2; D ambiguous. There are 11 residues in the CDR3. Trimming left V 3 bases short and J 8 bases short, with 10 bases between. Germline V lookup: CDR1 GTSNPN, CDR2 SVGIG (reference sequence). The CDR3 sequence is CAWRGRAGYTF. CDR3 nucleotide sequence: TGTGCCTGGAGGGGTAGAGCGGGCTACACCTTC.

Of note for this clone: A junction end diverges from the germline sequence, so it may reflect a read error. The chain joins TRBV7-9 to TRBJ2-1; tentatively, D is TRBD1 (6 bases). Germline V gene sequence: CDR1 SEHNR, CDR2 FQNEAQ (reference sequence). The CDR3 is 13 residues long. The CDR3 is CATSRQALNEQFF. CDR3 bases: TGTGCCACCAGCCGACAGGCACTGAATGAGCAGTTCTTC.

This chain joins TRBV28 and TRBJ1-2; D is possibly TRBD1 (6 bases). CDR3 length: 12 amino acids. The germline V and J ends were trimmed by 9 bases and 8 bases, with 16 bases remaining between them. Germline V gene lookup returns CDR1 MDHEN and CDR2 SYDVKM. The chain's CDR3 is CASKRGGQGYTF. In DNA, the CDR3 is TGTGCCAGTAAAAGAGGGGGGCAGGGCTACACCTTC.

This clone has a handful of counts. This chain joins TRBV6-1 and TRBJ1-5, with D hard to call. The germline V gene has CDR1 MNHNS and CDR2 SASEGT. CDR3 length equals 13 residues. Trimming pared 1 base from V and 3 bases from J, leaving 4 bases between. CDR3: CASSEVDNQPQHF. In DNA form, the CDR3 reads TGTGCCAGCAGTGAAGTGGACAATCAGCCCCAGCATTTT.